The rows below give T cell receptor beta chains drawn from one sample of a study of CD8+ T cells in alopecia areata. Sequencing was performed with immunoSEQ multiplex PCR; in TCRdb, only in-frame clones are kept and a portion is missing. The sample contains fewer than 200,000 clones, approximately 56% of which appear only once. Sequences were derived from CD4+ T cells sorted from blood, sampled at week 0. The receptor set was obtained from a human donor with alopecia areata. CDR3s include the opening cysteine and the closing phenylalanine or tryptophan. D genes are given only for firm matches. Only part of the rows carry a size: once, few, many, or a class if the clone is expanded.

D: TRBD2; V: TRBV6-5; J: TRBJ2-3; size: few; CDR3: CASRGTSGGWTQYF; DNA: TGTGCCAGCAGAGGGACTAGCGGGGGGTGGACGCAGTATTTT
D: TRBD1; V: TRBV13; J: TRBJ2-7; size: once; CDR3: CASSHSGQAYEQYF; DNA: TGTGCCAGCAGCCACTCCGGACAGGCCTACGAGCAGTACTTC
D: .; V: TRBV20-1; J: TRBJ2-1; size: .; CDR3: CSVSRVNEQFF; DNA: TGCAGTGTATCTAGGGTAAATGAGCAGTTCTTC
D: .; V: TRBV5-1; J: TRBJ2-7; size: few; CDR3: CASSTGASYEQYF; DNA: TGCGCCAGCAGCACGGGAGCCTCCTACGAGCAGTACTTC
D: TRBD2; V: TRBV29-1; J: TRBJ2-5; size: .; CDR3: CSVKWASGVTQYF; DNA: TGCAGCGTTAAGTGGGCTAGCGGGGTGACCCAGTACTTC
D: .; V: TRBV29-1; J: TRBJ2-1; size: few; CDR3: CSVVAYNEQFF; DNA: TGCAGCGTTGTGGCCTACAATGAGCAGTTCTTC
D: .; V: TRBV30; J: TRBJ1-5; size: .; CDR3: CAWSGGLDQPQHF; DNA: TGTGCCTGGAGTGGGGGCCTCGATCAGCCCCAGCATTTT
D: .; V: TRBV18; J: TRBJ2-2; size: .; CDR3: CASSPSGRDEELFF; DNA: TGTGCCAGCTCACCAAGCGGCAGGGACGAGGAGCTGTTTTTT
D: .; V: TRBV7-9; J: TRBJ2-7; size: .; CDR3: CASSQKGDRPEQYF; DNA: TGTGCCAGCTCTCAGAAGGGGGACCGTCCCGAGCAGTACTTC
D: .; V: TRBV28; J: TRBJ2-4; size: .; CDR3: CASSFYGQTSAKNIQYF; DNA: TGTGCCAGCAGTTTTTATGGACAGACCTCGGCCAAAAACATTCAGTACTTC
D: .; V: TRBV11-2; J: TRBJ2-7; size: few; CDR3: CASSQIGRVPSYEQYF; DNA: TGTGCCAGCAGCCAAATAGGGCGGGTGCCCTCCTACGAGCAGTACTTC
D: .; V: TRBV25-1; J: TRBJ1-5; size: few; CDR3: CASSGGAGQPQHF; DNA: TGTGCCAGCAGTGGGGGGGCAGGGCAGCCCCAGCATTTT
D: TRBD2; V: TRBV4-2; J: TRBJ2-5; size: .; CDR3: CASSNDLLAGQETQYF; DNA: TGTGCCAGCTCCAACGACTTACTAGCGGGCCAAGAGACCCAGTACTTC
D: TRBD2; V: TRBV5-1; J: TRBJ2-2; size: .; CDR3: CASKTSGGTGELFF; DNA: TGCGCCAGCAAGACTAGCGGGGGAACCGGGGAGCTGTTTTTT
D: .; V: TRBV10-1; J: TRBJ2-7; size: .; CDR3: CASSESPQTPTYEQYF; DNA: TGCGCCAGCAGTGAGTCCCCACAGACACCCACCTACGAGCAGTACTTC
D: .; V: TRBV7-9; J: TRBJ2-3; size: few; CDR3: CASSLNQFGVDTQYF; DNA: TGTGCCAGCAGCTTAAATCAGTTTGGGGTAGATACGCAGTATTTT
D: .; V: TRBV30; J: TRBJ1-5; size: .; CDR3: CAWSVGRGPQPQHF; DNA: TGTGCCTGGAGTGTAGGTCGGGGGCCTCAGCCCCAGCATTTT
D: .; V: TRBV7-9; J: TRBJ1-1; size: few; CDR3: CASSAQGAITEAFF; DNA: TGTGCCAGCAGCGCACAGGGAGCAATCACTGAAGCTTTCTTT
D: TRBD2; V: TRBV7-8; J: TRBJ2-7; size: .; CDR3: CASSPAGGGSYEQYF; DNA: TGTGCCAGCAGCCCGGCGGGGGGGGGCTCCTACGAGCAGTACTTC
D: TRBD1; V: TRBV30; J: TRBJ2-7; size: few; CDR3: CAWGTQGVPYEQYF; DNA: TGTGCCTGGGGGACACAGGGGGTTCCCTACGAGCAGTACTTC
D: .; V: TRBV5-6; J: TRBJ1-2; size: .; CDR3: CASSLETGYTF; DNA: TGTGCCAGCAGCTTGGAGACTGGCTACACCTTC
D: .; V: TRBV6-5; J: TRBJ1-2; size: .; CDR3: CASSYRTGYGYTF; DNA: TGTGCCAGCAGTTACCGGACGGGGTATGGCTACACCTTC
D: .; V: TRBV30; J: TRBJ2-5; size: few; CDR3: CAWSVIRGQETQYF; DNA: TGTGCCTGGAGTGTAATCCGGGGGCAAGAGACCCAGTACTTC
D: TRBD1; V: TRBV29-1; J: TRBJ1-1; size: .; CDR3: CSVDSGTGRNTEAFF; DNA: TGCAGCGTAGATTCCGGGACAGGGAGGAACACTGAAGCTTTCTTT
D: .; V: TRBV29-1; J: TRBJ2-5; size: few; CDR3: CSDRPGSSETQYF; DNA: TGCAGCGATCGCCCGGGATCGTCAGAGACCCAGTACTTC
D: TRBD1; V: TRBV5-1; J: TRBJ2-1; size: few; CDR3: CASSLGDSYNEQFF; DNA: TGCGCCAGCAGCTTGGGGGACAGTTACAATGAGCAGTTCTTC
D: .; V: TRBV7-2; J: TRBJ1-2; size: .; CDR3: CASSLGGAGSYGYTF; DNA: TGTGCCAGCAGCTTAGGAGGAGCAGGGAGCTATGGCTACACCTTC